The 13 T cell receptor beta chains below come from one sample, sequenced in a study of Ad26.COV2.S vaccination and SARS-CoV-2 variants. The data were produced by immunoSEQ multiplex PCR, yet TCRdb's version contains in-frame clones alone and is incomplete. Among around 300,000 clones listed, around 88% were seen once. The treatment was: 15 to 20 received Ad26.COV2.S at low or high dose, single or two shots; about 5 received placebo; per-sample allocation not given. At day 63 after the first vaccine or placebo injection, samples were drawn. Sequencing was performed on peripheral blood, taken in a trial of Ad26.COV2.S vaccine versus placebo. The receptors were sampled from a person aged 18-60 years who received the Ad26.COV2.S COVID-19 vaccine or a placebo.

The V and J genes are TRBV7-9 and TRBJ1-1, with a tentative D call TRBD1 (5 bases). Germline loops: CDR1 SEHNR, CDR2 FQNEAQ (reference sequence). The CDR3 runs to 14 residues. V lost 2 bases, J lost 3 bases, and 10 bases lay in between. The CDR3 bases are TGTGCCAGCAGCTTAAGGGGAGGGGACACTGAAGCTTTCTTT. Protein product: CASSLRGGDTEAFF.

Comment on this clone: Other nucleotide sequences from this sample produce the same CDR3. J is TRBJ2-7 and V is TRBV20-1, with a possible D match to TRBD1 (5 bases). The germline V gene has CDR1 DFQATT and CDR2 SNEGSKA (reference sequence). The CDR3 contains 11 residues. Between the trimmed V and J ends, which lost 2 bases and 7 bases, there was a span of 9 bases. The CDR3 bases are TGCAGTGCTAGAATCAGGGATGAGCAGTACTTC. This codes for CSARIRDEQYF.

The V gene is TRBV24-1, the J gene TRBJ2-2; D gene uncertain. Germline-derived CDR1 and CDR2 are KGHDR and SFDVKD. The CDR3 spans 15 residues. V was clipped by 1 base and J by 0 bases, with 5 bases between them. In DNA form, the CDR3 reads TGTGCCACCAGTGATTTATCTGCGAACACCGGGGAGCTGTTTTTT. Residues: CATSDLSANTGELFF.

V is TRBV7-9 and J is TRBJ2-1; 9 bases agree with TRBD1. CDR3 size: 17 residues. Germline V gene data show CDR1 as SEHNR and CDR2 as FQNEAQ (reference sequence). With 3 bases clipped from V and 6 bases from J, the junction kept 12 bases outside the gene matches. CDR3 protein: CASSFGTGIVKGNEQFF. CDR3 DNA: TGTGCCAGCAGCTTCGGGACAGGGATAGTTAAGGGCAATGAGCAGTTCTTC.

The chain recombines TRBV3-1 (or the pseudogene TRBV3-2) with TRBJ1-6; 10 bases are a match to TRBD1. Germline CDR1 is LGHDT and CDR2 is YNNKEL (reference sequence). The CDR3 covers 18 residues. V shed 0 bases, J shed 7 bases, and the junction held 9 bases outside the gene matches. The CDR3 sequence is CASSQDGTGVGENSPLHF. The DNA of the CDR3 is TGTGCCAGCAGCCAAGATGGGACAGGGGTCGGAGAGAATTCACCCCTCCACTTT.

The chain joins TRBV28 to TRBJ2-7, with a weak D call TRBD1 (6 bases). There are 14 residues in the CDR3. CDR1 MDHEN and CDR2 SYDVKM come from the germline V gene. V shed 5 bases and J shed 3 bases, with 14 bases lying between them. CDR3 sequence: CASSGDRSFYEQYF. CDR3 bases: TGTGCCAGCAGTGGAGACAGGTCTTTCTACGAGCAGTACTTC.

The count of this clone is one. This chain uses TRBV10-1 with TRBJ2-1; 8 positions agree with TRBD2. J was trimmed by 9 bases and V by 2 bases; bases with no gene match: 9. Germline CDR1 WNHNN, CDR2 SYGVQD (reference sequence). This CDR3 region has 15 residues. The chain's CDR3 is CASSERGGRESEQFF. CDR3 DNA: TGCGCCAGCAGTGAGCGGGGGGGGCGGGAAAGTGAGCAGTTCTTC.

The genes are TRBV28 and TRBJ1-5; 12 bases match TRBD1. With V trimmed by 6 bases and J by 4 bases, 16 bases remained unmatched. Germline lookup yields CDR1 MDHEN and CDR2 SYDVKM. The CDR3 extends over 19 amino acids. The CDR3 DNA sequence: TGTGCCAGCAGCCGAAGGTCGCTGGGACAGGGGGCTTTGAATCAGCCCCAGCATTTT. It specifies CASSRRSLGQGALNQPQHF.

The chain is built from TRBV3-1 (or the pseudogene TRBV3-2) and TRBJ2-3; 9 nucleotides agree with TRBD2. Germline assignment: CDR1 LGHDT and CDR2 YNNKEL (reference sequence). With V trimmed by 6 bases and J by 4 bases, 5 bases remained unmatched. This CDR3 contains 14 residues. This chain's CDR3 is CASRAGGPADTQYF. CDR3 in DNA: TGTGCCAGCAGGGCGGGAGGGCCAGCAGATACGCAGTATTTT.

This sequence joins TRBV10-3 and TRBJ2-1, with 10 nucleotides matching TRBD1. The CDR3 has 12 residues. The J segment lost 9 bases and the V segment lost 5 bases, leaving 1 base of the junction unmatched. The germline V gene has CDR1 ENHRY and CDR2 SYGVKD. This CDR3 is CAISRQGAEQFF. In nucleotides, the CDR3 is TGTGCCATCAGTCGACAGGGGGCTGAGCAGTTCTTC.

The genes are TRBV5-4 and TRBJ1-2, with TRBD1 matching 7 bases. Looked up from germline, CDR1 is SGHNT and CDR2 is YYREEE (reference sequence). V trimming: 2 bases; J trimming: 8 bases; junction bases outside the gene matches: 6. CDR3 length: 13 amino acids. CDR3 region: CASSFTGANGYTF. The CDR3 DNA sequence: TGTGCCAGCAGCTTTACAGGGGCGAACGGCTACACCTTC.

The gene calls are TRBV6-2 or TRBV6-3 and TRBJ2-7; D ambiguous. The V end was cut by 0 bases, the J end by 1 base, with 10 bases between. The CDR3 is 15 amino acids. Per germline, CDR1 MNHEY and CDR2 SVGEGT. The CDR3 sequence is CASSYSAVRSYEQYF. The CDR3 coding sequence is TGTGCCAGCAGTTACTCGGCGGTGAGGTCCTACGAGCAGTACTTC.

The gene calls are TRBV28 and TRBJ1-6; D may be TRBD1 (5 bases). Germline loops: CDR1 MDHEN, CDR2 SYDVKM. The V and J ends lost 8 bases and 5 bases respectively, with 10 bases between them. The CDR3 has 13 residues. In DNA, the CDR3 is TGTGCCAGCCATGCGGACAATAATTCACCCCTCCACTTT. This encodes CASHADNNSPLHF.